Listed here are 30 T cell receptor beta chains from one sample, sequenced in a study of blood T cells in healthy people across ages. A second PCR of about 7 to 12 cycles used a sample-barcoded 5' primer and a J-beta primer mix. In TCRdb, the 5' RACE reads were re-called with MiXCR into one record per CDR3 protein. The sample shows roughly 800,000 distinct CDR3 sequences, roughly 60% of them seen only once. Sequenced sample: blood. These receptors were obtained from a man aged 30 to 45 in good health.

At least ten counts were recorded for this clonotype. A much bigger clone sits one base away, suggesting this may be a read error. This CDR3 is CASSCETGREQYF. In DNA form, the CDR3 reads TGTGCCAGCAGCTGCGAAACGGGGCGCGAGCAGTACTTC. The chain couples TRBV7-2 to TRBJ2-7; D may match TRBD1 or TRBD2 (5 bases each). Trimming cost V 4 bases and J 6 bases, with 13 bases left between them. The length of the CDR3 is 13 residues. Germline lookup yields CDR1 SGHTA and CDR2 FQGNSA.

The chain recombines TRBV3-1 with TRBJ2-5, with no clear D. The DNA matches TRBJ2-7 better at its end, which makes the J call doubtful. Germline CDR1 reads LGHDT; CDR2 reads YNNKEL (reference sequence). The CDR3 extends over 15 amino acids. The CDR3 loop reads CASSQLARGEYEQYF. The CDR3 DNA is TGTGCCAGCAGCCAATTGGCTCGCGGAGAGTACGAGCAGTACTTC.

This clonotype was picked up a small number of times. As DNA, the CDR3 is TGCGCCAGCAGCTTGAGGGGGACAGCAGTCTACGAGCAGTACTTC. Translation gives CASSLRGTAVYEQYF. The chain employs TRBV5-1 and TRBJ2-7, with 7 bases identical to TRBD1. Germline-derived CDR1 and CDR2 are SGHRS and YFSETQ. The trim removed 1 base at V and 3 bases at J, leaving 7 bases unmatched. This CDR3 region has 15 residues.

Turning to this clonotype: One end of the junction is discordant with germline, which a read error may explain. The rearrangement links TRBV6-2 or TRBV6-3 to TRBJ1-2; D not certain. CDR1 and CDR2 (germline): MNHEY, SVGEGT. CDR3 size: 13 residues. CDR3 sequence: CASSNSREYGYTF. The CDR3 region has the DNA TGTGCCAGCAGTAACTCGAGGGAATATGGCTACACCTTC.

This chain's CDR3 is CATSDPDPTGHSNQPQHF. DNA for the CDR3: TGTGCCACCAGTGATCCGGACCCAACGGGGCATAGCAATCAGCCCCAGCATTTT. V and J are TRBV24-1 and TRBJ1-5; tentatively, D is TRBD1 (5 bases). V was shortened by 3 bases and J by 0 bases, with 17 bases between the two germline ends. CDR1 and CDR2 from the germline V gene are KGHDR and SFDVKD. The CDR3 sequence is 18 residues long.

This chain links TRBV4-3 with TRBJ2-1; TRBD2 agrees at 7 bases. V lost 8 bases and J lost 0; bases outside the gene matches: 7. The CDR3 has 15 amino acids. Germline CDR1 and CDR2: LGHNA and YSLEER. The CDR3 nucleotides read TGCGCCAGCGACTTGGGGGACTACTCCTACAATGAGCAGTTCTTC. Protein: CASDLGDYSYNEQFF.

CDR3 sequence (DNA): TGTGCCAGCAGTTTTCTGAGTGGGACCTACGAGCAGTACTTC. This translates into CASSFLSGTYEQYF. The V and J genes are TRBV28 and TRBJ2-7, with D hard to call. The germline V and J ends were trimmed by 3 bases and 2 bases, with 11 bases remaining between them. The CDR3 is 14 residues long. From germline, CDR1 is MDHEN and CDR2 SYDVKM.

V is TRBV28 and J is TRBJ1-4; D is uncertain. V lost 4 bases and J lost 5, with 11 bases in between. This CDR3 contains 14 residues. CDR1 is MDHEN and CDR2 is SYDVKM in the germline V gene. CDR3 loop: CASSYASRNEKLFF. As DNA, the CDR3 is TGTGCCAGCAGTTATGCCTCGCGGAATGAAAAACTGTTTTTT.

The rearrangement links TRBV7-2 to TRBJ2-5; 9 bases are shared with TRBD1. The length of the CDR3 is 15 residues. Germline trimming cut 4 bases from V and 4 bases from J; bases unmatched to any gene: 7. Germline loops: CDR1 SGHTA, CDR2 FQGNSA. CDR3: CASSYGTGISETQYF. The CDR3 DNA follows: TGTGCCAGCAGCTATGGGACAGGGATTTCAGAGACCCAGTACTTC.

This chain connects TRBV6-6 to TRBJ2-5; D is unresolved. Trimming shortened V by 6 bases and J by 9 bases, and 29 bases separated the two germline ends. Germline V gene lookup returns CDR1 MNHNY and CDR2 SVGAGI (reference sequence). The CDR3 covers 17 residues. CDR3 bases: TGTGCCAGCAGACCGACCGGGTCCCCCTTATCTTTTGTGTCCCAGTACTTC. This sequence encodes CASRPTGSPLSFVSQYF.

The sample holds a few counts of this clonotype. The CDR3 bases are TGTGCCAGCAGCTTAGCCCCCGAGGGCATTCAGTACTTC. This codes for CASSLAPEGIQYF. J is TRBJ2-4 and V is TRBV7-9; perhaps TRBD2 as D (5 bases). The V gene lost 0 bases and the J gene lost 9 bases, with 9 bases spanning the gap. CDR3 length: 13 residues. CDR1 is SEHNR, CDR2 FQNEAQ, per germline (reference sequence).

This sequence joins TRBV10-3 and TRBJ1-1, with a possible D match to TRBD1 (6 bases). The CDR3 length is 14 residues. CDR1 ENHRY and CDR2 SYGVKD come from the germline V gene. The ends were cut back, 8 bases at V and 6 bases at J, with 19 bases in the middle. In DNA, the CDR3 is TGTGCCATCGGGGCAACAGGGACGCGGGCTGAAGCTTTCTTT. Translating it yields CAIGATGTRAEAFF.

The V and J genes are TRBV18 and TRBJ2-7, with TRBD1 as a possible D gene (6 bases). The CDR3 contains 15 residues. The germline V gene encodes CDR1 KGHSH and CDR2 LQKENI. V shed 4 bases and J shed 7 bases, with 20 bases lying between them. CDR3 bases: TGTGCCAGCTCACTTTCGGGACACGCAACGGGAGAGCAGTACTTC. It is translated as CASSLSGHATGEQYF.

Worth noting for this clonotype: The junction differs from germline at one of its ends, possibly a read error. This chain joins TRBV6-1 and TRBJ2-1; 9 bases agree with TRBD1. Germline assignment: CDR1 MNHNS and CDR2 SASEGT. CDR3 length: 14 residues. The CDR3 nucleotides read TGTGCCAGCGGGGACAGGGCGTCCTACAGTGAGCAGTTCTTC. Its protein is CASGDRASYSEQFF.

This clonotype was seen a handful of times. This chain connects TRBV29-1 to TRBJ2-5, with D hard to call. CDR1 and CDR2 from the germline V gene are SQVTM and ANQGSEA. V lost 4 bases and J 4 bases, leaving 4 bases between the germline ends. This CDR3 is 10 amino acids long. Written as DNA, the CDR3 is TGCAGCGTTGTTCGAGAGACCCAGTACTTC. Encoded protein: CSVVRETQYF.

This rearrangement joins TRBV27 to TRBJ1-5; D possibly corresponds to TRBD1 (6 bases). Germline V gene lookup returns CDR1 MNHEY and CDR2 SMNVEV (reference sequence). The germline V and J ends were trimmed by 3 bases and 5 bases, with 14 bases remaining between them. The CDR3 consists of 15 residues. As DNA, the CDR3 is TGTGCCAGCAGTTTTACAGGGTTTGGTCATCAGCCCCAGCATTTT. The encoded protein is CASSFTGFGHQPQHF.

V gene TRBV6-2 or TRBV6-3 combines with J gene TRBJ2-7, with D tentatively TRBD2 (6 bases). Germline CDR1 and CDR2: MNHEY and SVGEGT. Trimming stripped 7 bases from V and 3 bases from J, with 16 bases between. This CDR3 comprises 14 residues. The CDR3 DNA sequence: TGTGCCAGCACTATGGGAGGTCTGGGCTACGAGCAGTACTTC. Translated: CASTMGGLGYEQYF.

The chain is built from TRBV7-2 and TRBJ2-7, with TRBD2 identical over 11 bases. Per germline, CDR1 SGHTA and CDR2 FQGNSA. Unmatched junction bases numbered 9, after V lost 7 bases and J lost 7 bases. CDR3 length: 14 residues. CDR3 loop: CASMLAGGYNEQYF. CDR3 DNA: TGTGCCAGCATGCTAGCGGGAGGATACAATGAGCAGTACTTC.

The chain uses TRBV27 and TRBJ1-5, with unresolved D. V shed 5 bases and J shed 4 bases, with 12 bases lying between them. In germline, CDR1 is MNHEY, CDR2 SMNVEV (reference sequence). The CDR3 is 14 residues long. DNA of the CDR3: TGTGCCAGCAGTCATCCGGGAACAAATCAGCCCCAGCATTTT. As protein: CASSHPGTNQPQHF.

This sequence joins TRBV2 and TRBJ2-1; 13 nucleotides agree with TRBD2. Germline assignment: CDR1 SNHLY and CDR2 FYNNEI. The J segment lost 6 bases and the V segment lost 6 bases, leaving 5 bases of the junction unmatched. This CDR3 comprises 15 residues. CDR3 nucleotide sequence: TGTGCCAGCAGGCAGACTAGCGGGGGGATCAATGAGCAGTTCTTC. It translates to CASRQTSGGINEQFF. The full variable domain, completed using reference TRBV2 and TRBJ2-1, is EPEVTQTPSHQVTQMGQEVILRCVPISNHLYFYWYRQILGQKVEFLVSFYNNEISEKSEIFDDQFSVERPDGSNFTLKIRSTKLEDSAMYFCASRQTSGGINEQFFGPGTRLTVL.

The chain joins TRBV29-1 to TRBJ2-1; TRBD1 aligns across 7 bases. Germline V gene data show CDR1 as SQVTM and CDR2 as ANQGSEA. The CDR3 is 14 amino acids. The J segment lost 4 bases and the V segment lost 4 bases, leaving 7 bases of the junction unmatched. Here the CDR3 reads CSVGIAGGYNEQFF. The DNA of the CDR3 is TGCAGCGTTGGTATTGCAGGGGGATACAATGAGCAGTTCTTC.

This chain uses TRBV7-9 with TRBJ1-6; 7 bases match TRBD1. V shed 6 bases, J shed 10 bases, and the junction held 12 bases outside the gene matches. The CDR3 runs 15 residues. Germline V gene lookup returns CDR1 SEHNR and CDR2 FQNEAQ (reference sequence). Written as DNA, the CDR3 is TGTGCCAGCAGTCTTGCGACAGGGAGATTGTCACCCCTCCACTTT. This encodes CASSLATGRLSPLHF.

The rearrangement uses TRBV11-1 and TRBJ2-4; maybe TRBD2 (5 bases). This CDR3 comprises 16 residues. Trimming removed 3 bases from V and 0 bases from J, with 12 bases in between. CDR1 is SGHAT and CDR2 is FQDESV in the germline V gene (reference sequence). CDR3 protein: CASSFGGSGAKNIQYF. In DNA, the CDR3 is TGTGCCAGCAGCTTTGGAGGTTCGGGAGCCAAAAACATTCAGTACTTC.

The chain has TRBV20-1 and TRBJ2-4; TRBD2 matches at 10 bases. The J call is doubtful: the DNA matches TRBJ2-5 better. This CDR3 spans 14 amino acids. Germline V gives CDR1 DFQATT, CDR2 SNEGSKA (reference sequence). The CDR3, as DNA: TGCAGTGCTAGTTTTCTAGCGGGGGTCTCGACCCAGTACTTC. Protein: CSASFLAGVSTQYF.

V gene TRBV7-2 combines with J gene TRBJ1-2; no reliable D call. CDR1 SGHTA and CDR2 FQGNSA come from the germline V gene. This CDR3 contains 11 residues. V dropped 9 bases and J dropped 8 bases, with 13 bases sitting between them. The DNA of the CDR3 is TGTGCCAGTAGCACTTGGGGAGGCTACACCTTC. Protein product: CASSTWGGYTF. Full variable domain (outside the CDR3, taken from reference TRBV7-2 and TRBJ1-2): GAGVSQSPSNKVTEKGKDVELRCDPISGHTALYWYRQSLGQGLEFLIYFQGNSAPDKSGLPSDRFSAERTGGSVSTLTIQRTQQEDSAVYLCASSTWGGYTFGSGTRLTVV.

V usage is TRBV5-1 and J usage is TRBJ2-7, with no clear D. This CDR3 contains 14 residues. The germline CDR1 and CDR2 sequences are SGHRS and YFSETQ. Between the trimmed V and J ends, which lost 0 bases and 5 bases, there was a span of 12 bases. The CDR3 region is CASSLVGLNNEQYF. CDR3 nucleotides: TGCGCCAGCAGCTTGGTCGGGCTCAACAACGAGCAGTACTTC.

This rearrangement joins TRBV29-1 to TRBJ1-5, with D uncertain. The CDR3 is 14 residues long. CDR1 and CDR2 from the germline V gene are SQVTM and ANQGSEA. V lost 4 bases and J 5 bases, leaving 15 bases between the germline ends. The CDR3 nucleotides are TGCAGCGTTGTGGTGGGCGTAGAGGATCAGCCCCAGCATTTT. It is translated as CSVVVGVEDQPQHF. Drawing the rest from reference TRBV29-1 and TRBJ1-5, the complete variable domain is SAVISQKPSRDICQRGTSLTIQCQVDSQVTMMFWYRQQPGQSLTLIATANQGSEATYESGFVIDKFPISRPNLTFSTLTVSNMSPEDSSIYLCSVVVGVEDQPQHFGDGTRLSIL.

A word on this clonotype: The junction does not match germline at one end; this may be a read error. V gene TRBV7-9 combines with J gene TRBJ2-5; perhaps TRBD1 as D (5 bases). Germline V gene sequence: CDR1 SEHNR, CDR2 FQNEAQ (reference sequence). The CDR3 contains 16 residues. The CDR3 reads CASSPYDTAVGDEQYF. The CDR3 DNA is TGCGCCAGCAGCCCATATGACACAGCCGTAGGGGATGAGCAGTACTTC.

The V and J genes are TRBV20-1 and TRBJ2-1, with D unresolved. The V and J ends lost 3 bases and 9 bases respectively, with 18 bases between them. The length of the CDR3 is 14 residues. Germline CDR1 and CDR2: DFQATT and SNEGSKA (reference sequence). CDR3 in amino acids: CSASFSGLAREQFF. The CDR3 DNA follows: TGCAGTGCTAGCTTCTCAGGATTGGCCCGTGAGCAGTTCTTC.

The J gene is TRBJ2-3, the V gene TRBV20-1; TRBD1 matches 10 bases. Losses at the gene ends were 3 bases for V and 5 bases for J; bases not matched to a gene: 8. The CDR3 is 15 amino acids. The V gene's germline CDR1 is DFQATT and CDR2 SNEGSKA (reference sequence). CDR3 region: CSASLRDRGGDTQYF. In DNA, the CDR3 is TGCAGTGCTAGCCTCCGGGACAGGGGTGGAGATACGCAGTATTTT.